One sample yielded the 28 T cell receptor beta chains listed below, sequenced in a study of shared clonotypes between healthy human individuals. Method: immunoSEQ multiplex PCR; TCRdb's copy keeps in-frame clones and lacks some. This table holds over a million clones, roughly 70% found once. Sequences were obtained from memory CD4+ T cells sorted from blood. The sample's subset: CD45RA-negative fraction. All receptors come from a man aged 18 to 30 in good health.

The DNA of the CDR3 is TGCGCCAGCAGCCAAGATCGGGGGGACAACTATGGCTACACCTTC. It codes for CASSQDRGDNYGYTF. The chain employs TRBV4-3 and TRBJ1-2; possible D gene TRBD1, 5 bases. The length of the CDR3 is 15 residues. With 0 bases removed from V and 2 bases from J, the gap between germline ends came to 10 bases. Looked up from germline, CDR1 is LGHNA and CDR2 is YSLEER.

As regards this clone: The identical CDR3 is also encoded by other nucleotide sequences in the sample. CDR3 region: CAISEGGGNQPQHF. CDR3 nucleotides: TGTGCCATCAGTGAGGGGGGTGGCAATCAGCCCCAGCATTTT. The chain is built from TRBV10-3 and TRBJ1-5; D possibly corresponds to TRBD1 (5 bases). The V gene lost 2 bases and the J gene lost 2 bases, with 7 bases spanning the gap. This CDR3 has 14 amino acids. CDR1 is ENHRY and CDR2 is SYGVKD in the germline V gene.

This chain links TRBV21-1 with TRBJ2-3. TRBV21-1 is classified as a pseudogene. The CDR3 is 16 amino acids. CDR3 amino acids: CASKEGKSGGSDTQYF. The CDR3 nucleotides read TGTGCCAGCAAAGAGGGGAAGTCGGGTGGGTCAGATACGCAGTATTTT.

This chain connects TRBV7-2 to TRBJ1-4, with D perhaps matching TRBD1 (6 bases). The CDR3 runs to 13 residues. The germline V gene encodes CDR1 SGHTA and CDR2 FQGNSA. Trimming left V 6 bases short and J 8 bases short, with 13 bases between. The CDR3 region is CASSGQPLEKLFF. CDR3 sequence (DNA): TGTGCCAGCAGTGGACAGCCTTTAGAAAAACTGTTTTTT.

The chain is built from TRBV28 and TRBJ2-7; D possibly corresponds to TRBD2 (6 bases). Trimming shortened V by 2 bases and J by 4 bases, and 21 bases separated the two germline ends. There are 17 residues in the CDR3. The V gene's germline CDR1 is MDHEN and CDR2 SYDVKM. The CDR3 protein is CASSLSGVPKTRYEQYF. Written as DNA, the CDR3 is TGTGCCAGCAGTTTAAGTGGTGTGCCGAAGACTAGGTACGAGCAGTACTTC.

V and J are TRBV7-9 and TRBJ2-2, with D possibly being TRBD1 (6 bases). The germline gives CDR1 SEHNR, CDR2 FQNEAQ (reference sequence). V shed 4 bases and J shed 4 bases, with 13 bases lying between them. This CDR3 is built from 15 residues. The CDR3 DNA is TGTGCCAGCAGCTCCCGGACAGATAGCACCGGGGAGCTGTTTTTT. As protein: CASSSRTDSTGELFF.

The rearrangement links TRBV6-1 to TRBJ2-2; 12 nucleotides line up with TRBD1. From germline, CDR1 is MNHNS and CDR2 SASEGT. The CDR3 spans 18 residues. V lost 0 bases to trimming and J lost 4 bases; unmatched junction nucleotides: 6. CDR3 protein: CASSEAWGQGASTGELFF. The CDR3 DNA is TGTGCCAGCAGTGAAGCCTGGGGACAGGGGGCTAGCACCGGGGAGCTGTTTTTT.

The chain couples TRBV18 to TRBJ2-1, with 11 nucleotides matching TRBD2. V lost 3 bases and J lost 5; bases outside the gene matches: 3. The CDR3 has 15 residues. From germline, CDR1 is KGHSH and CDR2 LQKENI. CDR3 in amino acids: CASSPGTSGNNEQFF. Here the CDR3 DNA reads TGTGCCAGCTCACCCGGGACTAGCGGAAACAATGAGCAGTTCTTC. The full variable domain, rest sourced from reference TRBV18 and TRBJ2-1, is NAGVMQNPRHLVRRRGQEARLRCSPMKGHSHVYWYRQLPEEGLKFMVYLQKENIIDESGMPKERFSAEFPKEGPSILRIQQVVRGDSAAYFCASSPGTSGNNEQFFGPGTRLTVL.

This chain joins TRBV9 and TRBJ2-1; no reliable D call. Trimming cost V 3 bases and J 3 bases, with 4 bases left between them. Germline CDR1 reads SGDLS; CDR2 reads YYNGEE. The CDR3 length is 12 residues. This CDR3 is CASSGDYNEQFF. As DNA, the CDR3 is TGTGCCAGCAGCGGCGACTACAATGAGCAGTTCTTC.

The chain is built from TRBV10-3 and TRBJ1-4; D not certain. Trimming shortened V by 3 bases and J by 8 bases, and 13 bases separated the two germline ends. This CDR3 has 14 amino acids. Germline V lookup: CDR1 ENHRY, CDR2 SYGVKD. CDR3 coding DNA: TGTGCCATCAGTGATCAAAAGAATGGAGAAAAACTGTTTTTT. It specifies CAISDQKNGEKLFF.

The V and J genes are TRBV20-1 and TRBJ1-2, with 7 bases identical to TRBD1. From germline, CDR1 is DFQATT and CDR2 SNEGSKA (reference sequence). The ends lost 4 bases at V and 8 bases at J; junction bases unmatched: 4. The CDR3 has 11 residues. The CDR3 bases are TGCAGTGCTAAGACAGGGAGAGGCTACACCTTC. Its translation is CSAKTGRGYTF.

This clone was seen a handful of times. The chain employs TRBV5-6 and TRBJ2-1, with D perhaps TRBD2 (6 bases). CDR1 is SGHDT, CDR2 YYEEEE, per germline. The CDR3 has 15 amino acids. V lost 6 bases, J lost 9 bases, and 22 bases lay in between. CDR3 sequence (DNA): TGTGCCAGCATGACTTTCTGGCGGGGCAGCGGTGAGCAGTTCTTC. The encoded protein is CASMTFWRGSGEQFF.

The CDR3 coding sequence is TGCGCCAGCCGGGATGCAGCCGGGGAGCTGTTTTTT. Protein: CASRDAAGELFF. This chain connects TRBV10-1 to TRBJ2-2, with a possible D match to TRBD2 (5 bases). Germline V lookup: CDR1 WNHNN, CDR2 SYGVQD (reference sequence). This CDR3 is 12 amino acids long. Trimming removed 8 bases at V and 6 bases at J, with 10 bases between.

With regard to this clone: Other DNA sequences in the sample encode the same CDR3. This rearrangement joins TRBV11-2 to TRBJ1-1, with D hard to call. V lost 1 base to trimming and J lost 3 bases, with 6 bases between them. The length of the CDR3 is 13 residues. CDR1 is SGHAT and CDR2 is FQNNGV in the germline V gene. This CDR3 reads CASSLAQYTEAFF. The CDR3 DNA follows: TGTGCCAGCAGCTTAGCCCAGTACACTGAAGCTTTCTTT.

The chain recombines TRBV5-4 with TRBJ2-2; D call uncertain. Germline CDR1 SGHNT, CDR2 YYREEE (reference sequence). V lost 0 bases, J lost 0 bases, and 3 bases lay in between. This CDR3 has 14 residues. The CDR3: CASSLVANTGELFF. The CDR3 region has the DNA TGTGCCAGCAGCTTGGTGGCGAACACCGGGGAGCTGTTTTTT.

The chain combines TRBV4-1 with TRBJ1-5, with a possible D match to TRBD1 (6 bases). Germline CDR1 reads MGHRA; CDR2 reads YSYEKL. The V gene lost 3 bases and the J gene lost 0 bases, with 15 bases spanning the gap. This CDR3 is built from 17 residues. The CDR3 region is CASSQGGGAYSNQPQHF. Written as DNA, the CDR3 is TGCGCCAGCAGCCAGGGCGGGGGGGCTTATAGCAATCAGCCCCAGCATTTT.

The chain joins TRBV7-2 to TRBJ2-7; possibly TRBD1 or TRBD2 for D (5 bases each). Germline CDR1 SGHTA, CDR2 FQGNSA. V was trimmed by 5 bases and J by 7 bases, leaving 15 bases between them. This CDR3 contains 13 residues. This chain's CDR3 is CASSRGPGGEQYF. In nucleotides, the CDR3 is TGTGCCAGCAGCCGGGGACCGGGTGGAGAGCAGTACTTC.

This chain links TRBV5-4 with TRBJ2-5, with a possible D match to TRBD1 (6 bases). V was cut by 1 base and J by 4 bases, with 11 bases left in between. This CDR3 is 14 amino acids long. Germline CDR1 is SGHNT and CDR2 is YYREEE (reference sequence). DNA for the CDR3: TGTGCCAGCAGCTTGTATTTAGGGGGAGAGACCCAGTACTTC. This sequence encodes CASSLYLGGETQYF. The complete variable domain, with remaining parts taken from reference TRBV5-4 and TRBJ2-5, reads ETGVTQSPTHLIKTRGQQVTLRCSSQSGHNTVSWYQQALGQGPQFIFQYYREEENGRGNFPPRFSGLQFPNYSSELNVNALELDDSALYLCASSLYLGGETQYFGPGTRLLVL.

Notes on this clone: Other DNA sequences of this sample code for an identical CDR3. The V and J genes are TRBV9 and TRBJ2-7, with D maybe TRBD2 (6 bases). The CDR3 runs to 16 residues. V lost 4 bases and J lost 0, with 17 bases in between. CDR1 and CDR2 (germline): SGDLS, YYNGEE. CDR3 sequence reads: CASSPRGGPSSYEQYF. Written as DNA, the CDR3 is TGTGCCAGCAGCCCCCGGGGAGGTCCAAGCTCCTACGAGCAGTACTTC.

The gene calls are TRBV2 and TRBJ2-7, with TRBD2 matching 7 bases. After removal of 8 bases from V and 4 bases from J, the junction contained 8 bases not matched to a gene. This CDR3 comprises 13 residues. Per the germline V gene, CDR1 is SNHLY and CDR2 is FYNNEI. The CDR3 sequence is CASARLASYEQYF. The CDR3 bases are TGTGCCAGCGCCAGACTAGCTTCTTACGAGCAGTACTTC. Full variable domain (outside the CDR3, taken from reference TRBV2 and TRBJ2-7): EPEVTQTPSHQVTQMGQEVILRCVPISNHLYFYWYRQILGQKVEFLVSFYNNEISEKSEIFDDQFSVERPDGSNFTLKIRSTKLEDSAMYFCASARLASYEQYFGPGTRLTVT.

The rearrangement uses TRBV10-3 and TRBJ2-7, with TRBD2 matching 7 bases. The V and J ends lost 0 bases and 3 bases, in that order; junction bases with no gene match: 5. CDR1 and CDR2 (germline): ENHRY, SYGVKD. This CDR3 contains 15 residues. CDR3 protein: CAISESGGIGYEQYF. The CDR3 DNA sequence: TGTGCCATCAGTGAGTCGGGAGGGATCGGCTACGAGCAGTACTTC.

The rearrangement uses TRBV14 and TRBJ2-3; D unclear. The CDR3 has 16 amino acids. Per the germline V gene, CDR1 is SGHDN and CDR2 is FVKESK. Trimming removed 1 base at V and 1 base at J, with 12 bases between. CDR3 sequence reads: CASSQVRSWGTDTQYF. The CDR3 bases are TGTGCCAGCAGCCAAGTCAGGTCCTGGGGCACAGATACGCAGTATTTT.

The V call is TRBV2, the J call TRBJ2-4; 10 bases agree with TRBD1. Losses at the gene ends were 6 bases for V and 3 bases for J; bases not matched to a gene: 5. The CDR3 extends over 15 amino acids. Germline CDR1 reads SNHLY; CDR2 reads FYNNEI. CDR3 in amino acids: CASSPGQGYKNIQYF. As DNA, the CDR3 is TGTGCCAGCAGCCCGGGACAGGGGTACAAAAACATTCAGTACTTC.

The chain recombines TRBV7-9 with TRBJ1-1; a weak D match, TRBD1 (5 bases). The V end lost 7 bases, the J end lost 0 bases, and 15 bases lay between the germline ends. The CDR3 is 15 amino acids. Germline CDR1 reads SEHNR; CDR2 reads FQNEAQ (reference sequence). Here the CDR3 DNA reads TGTGCCAGCATTAACTCGACAGAATTGAACACTGAAGCTTTCTTT. Translating gives CASINSTELNTEAFF.

The V and J genes are TRBV6-5 and TRBJ2-3; a weak D match, TRBD2 (6 bases). Trimming pared 2 bases from V and 0 bases from J, leaving 9 bases between. Germline V gene sequence: CDR1 MNHEY, CDR2 SVGAGI. There are 15 residues in the CDR3. CDR3 DNA: TGTGCCAGCAGTTACAGACGGGGGAGCACAGATACGCAGTATTTT. Protein sequence: CASSYRRGSTDTQYF.

V usage is TRBV2 and J usage is TRBJ1-2, with 8 bases fitting TRBD1. CDR1 and CDR2 from the germline V gene are SNHLY and FYNNEI. The trim removed 3 bases at V and 8 bases at J, leaving 5 bases unmatched. CDR3 size: 13 residues. CDR3 sequence: CASSDRGRTGYTF. The CDR3 nucleotides are TGTGCCAGCAGTGACAGGGGGCGCACGGGCTACACCTTC.

A single count supports this clone. The chain uses TRBV7-2 and TRBJ1-2; 12 nucleotides agree with TRBD1. The junction had 11 bases not matched to a gene; V was cut back by 3 bases and J by 6 bases. The germline V gene encodes CDR1 SGHTA and CDR2 FQGNSA. This CDR3 has 17 amino acids. CDR3 nucleotide sequence: TGTGCCAGCAGCTTGTCGGGACAGGGGGCGCGATGGAATGGCTACACCTTC. Residues: CASSLSGQGARWNGYTF.

This chain connects TRBV27 to TRBJ2-3, with 9 bases matching TRBD1. V trimming: 8 bases; J trimming: 0 bases; junction bases outside the gene matches: 3. Germline V gene sequence: CDR1 MNHEY, CDR2 SMNVEV (reference sequence). The CDR3 is 14 amino acids. CDR3 protein: CASLGQGSTDTQYF. In DNA form, the CDR3 reads TGTGCCAGCTTAGGACAGGGGAGCACAGATACGCAGTATTTT.